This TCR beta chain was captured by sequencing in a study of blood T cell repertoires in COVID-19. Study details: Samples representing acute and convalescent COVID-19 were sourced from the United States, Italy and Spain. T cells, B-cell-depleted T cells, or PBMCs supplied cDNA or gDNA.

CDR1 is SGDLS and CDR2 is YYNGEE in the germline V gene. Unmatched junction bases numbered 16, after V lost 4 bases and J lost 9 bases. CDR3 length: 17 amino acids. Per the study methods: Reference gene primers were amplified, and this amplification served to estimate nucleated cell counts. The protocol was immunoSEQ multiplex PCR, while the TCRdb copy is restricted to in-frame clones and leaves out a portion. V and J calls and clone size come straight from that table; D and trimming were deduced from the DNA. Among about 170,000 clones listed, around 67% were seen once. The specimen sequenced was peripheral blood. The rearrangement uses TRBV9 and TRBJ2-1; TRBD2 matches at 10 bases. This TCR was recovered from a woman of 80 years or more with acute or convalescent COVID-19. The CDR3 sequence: CASSPRHEVAGGGEQFF. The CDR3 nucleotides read TGTGCCAGCAGCCCAAGGCATGAGGTAGCGGGAGGCGGTGAGCAGTTCTTC.